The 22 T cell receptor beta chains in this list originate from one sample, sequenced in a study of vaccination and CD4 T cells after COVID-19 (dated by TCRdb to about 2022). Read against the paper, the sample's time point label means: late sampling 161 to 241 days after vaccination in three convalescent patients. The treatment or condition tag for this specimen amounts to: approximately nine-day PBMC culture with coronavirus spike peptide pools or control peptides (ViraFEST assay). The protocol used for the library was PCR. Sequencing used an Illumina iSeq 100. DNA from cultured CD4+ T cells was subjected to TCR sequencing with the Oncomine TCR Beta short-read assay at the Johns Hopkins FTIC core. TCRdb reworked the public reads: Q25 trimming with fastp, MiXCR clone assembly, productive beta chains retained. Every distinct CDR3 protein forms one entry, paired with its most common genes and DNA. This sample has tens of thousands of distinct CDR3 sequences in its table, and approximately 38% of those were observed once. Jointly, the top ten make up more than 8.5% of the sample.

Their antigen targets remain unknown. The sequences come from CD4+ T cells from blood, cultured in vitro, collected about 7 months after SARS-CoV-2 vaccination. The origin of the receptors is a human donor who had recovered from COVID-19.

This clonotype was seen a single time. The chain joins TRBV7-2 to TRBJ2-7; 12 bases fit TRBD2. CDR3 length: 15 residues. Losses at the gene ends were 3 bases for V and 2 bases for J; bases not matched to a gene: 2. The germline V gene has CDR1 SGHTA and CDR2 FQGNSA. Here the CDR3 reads CASSLGLAGPYEQYF. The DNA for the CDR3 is TGTGCCAGCAGCTTGGGACTAGCGGGCCCCTACGAGCAGTACTTC.

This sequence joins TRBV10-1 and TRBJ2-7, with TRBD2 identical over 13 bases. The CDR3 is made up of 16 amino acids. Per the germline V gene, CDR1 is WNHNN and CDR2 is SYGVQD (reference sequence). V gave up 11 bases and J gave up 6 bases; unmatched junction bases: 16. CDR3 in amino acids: CAYQALLAGGPCEQYF. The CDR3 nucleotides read TGCGCCTACCAGGCACTACTAGCGGGAGGGCCCTGCGAGCAGTACTTC.

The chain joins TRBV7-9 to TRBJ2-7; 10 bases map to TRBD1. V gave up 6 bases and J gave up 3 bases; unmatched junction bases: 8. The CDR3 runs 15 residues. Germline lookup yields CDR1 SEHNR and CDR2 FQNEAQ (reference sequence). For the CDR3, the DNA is TGTGCCAGCAGGGTCTCGGGACAGGGGTTCTACGAGCAGTACTTC. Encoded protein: CASRVSGQGFYEQYF.

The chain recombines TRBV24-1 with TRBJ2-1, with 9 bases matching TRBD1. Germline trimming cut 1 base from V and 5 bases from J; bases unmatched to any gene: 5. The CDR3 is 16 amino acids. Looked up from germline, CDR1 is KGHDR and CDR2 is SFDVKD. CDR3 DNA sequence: TGTGCCACCAGTGATTTCGAGGACAGGGGCCACAATGAGCAGTTCTTC. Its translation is CATSDFEDRGHNEQFF.

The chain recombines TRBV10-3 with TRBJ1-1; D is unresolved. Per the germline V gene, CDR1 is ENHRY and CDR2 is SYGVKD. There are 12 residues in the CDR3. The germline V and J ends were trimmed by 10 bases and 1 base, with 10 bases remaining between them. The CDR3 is CATWRGNTEAFF. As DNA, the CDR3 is TGTGCCACCTGGCGGGGGAACACTGAAGCTTTCTTT.

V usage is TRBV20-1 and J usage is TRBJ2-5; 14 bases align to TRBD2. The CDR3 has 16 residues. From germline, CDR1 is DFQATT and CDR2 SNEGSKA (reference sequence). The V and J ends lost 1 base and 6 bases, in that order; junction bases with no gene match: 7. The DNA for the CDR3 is TGCAGTGCTAGAGGTCGACTAGCGGGAGGGCCGCAGACCCAGTACTTC. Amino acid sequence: CSARGRLAGGPQTQYF.

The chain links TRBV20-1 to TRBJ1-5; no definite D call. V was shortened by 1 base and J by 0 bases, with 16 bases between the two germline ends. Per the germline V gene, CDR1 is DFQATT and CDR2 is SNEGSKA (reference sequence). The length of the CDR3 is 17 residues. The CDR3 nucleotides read TGCAGTGCTAGAGGGGCGGGCGTAGGGTTTAGCAATCAGCCCCAGCATTTT. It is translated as CSARGAGVGFSNQPQHF.

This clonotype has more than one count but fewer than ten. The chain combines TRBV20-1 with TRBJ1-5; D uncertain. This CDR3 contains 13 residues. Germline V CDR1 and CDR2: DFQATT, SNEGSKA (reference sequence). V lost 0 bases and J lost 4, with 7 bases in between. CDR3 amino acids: CSARDSRNQPQHF. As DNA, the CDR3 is TGCAGTGCTAGAGATTCGAGAAATCAGCCCCAGCATTTT.

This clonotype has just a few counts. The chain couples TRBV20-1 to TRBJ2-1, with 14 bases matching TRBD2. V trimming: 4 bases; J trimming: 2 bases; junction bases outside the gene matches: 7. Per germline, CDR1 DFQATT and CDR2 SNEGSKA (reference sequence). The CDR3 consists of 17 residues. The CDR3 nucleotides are TGCAGTGCTATGACTAGCGGGAGGGACCTTACCTACAATGAGCAGTTCTTC. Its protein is CSAMTSGRDLTYNEQFF.

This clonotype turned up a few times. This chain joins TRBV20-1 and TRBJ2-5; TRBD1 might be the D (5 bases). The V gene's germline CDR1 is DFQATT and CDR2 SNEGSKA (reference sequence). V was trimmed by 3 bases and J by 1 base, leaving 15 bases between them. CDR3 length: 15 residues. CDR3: CSARKQDGVQETQYF. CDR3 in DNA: TGCAGTGCTAGGAAACAGGACGGAGTCCAAGAGACCCAGTACTTC.

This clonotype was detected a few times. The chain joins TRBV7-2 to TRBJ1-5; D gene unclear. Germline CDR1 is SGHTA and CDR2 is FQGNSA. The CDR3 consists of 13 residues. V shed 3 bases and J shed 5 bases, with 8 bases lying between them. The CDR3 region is CASSFKGDQPQHF. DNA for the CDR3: TGTGCCAGCAGCTTCAAAGGCGATCAGCCCCAGCATTTT.

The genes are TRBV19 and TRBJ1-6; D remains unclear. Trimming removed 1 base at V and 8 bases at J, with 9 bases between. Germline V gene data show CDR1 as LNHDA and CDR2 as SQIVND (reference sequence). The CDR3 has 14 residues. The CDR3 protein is CASSIGGSDSPLHF. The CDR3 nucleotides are TGTGCCAGTAGTATAGGGGGATCGGATTCACCCCTCCACTTT.

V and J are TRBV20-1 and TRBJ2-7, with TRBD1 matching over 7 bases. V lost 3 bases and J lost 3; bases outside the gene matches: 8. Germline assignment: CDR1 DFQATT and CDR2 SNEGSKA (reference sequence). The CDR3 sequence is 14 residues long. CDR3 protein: CSASETGSDYEQYF. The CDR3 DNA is TGCAGTGCTAGCGAGACAGGGAGCGACTACGAGCAGTACTTC.

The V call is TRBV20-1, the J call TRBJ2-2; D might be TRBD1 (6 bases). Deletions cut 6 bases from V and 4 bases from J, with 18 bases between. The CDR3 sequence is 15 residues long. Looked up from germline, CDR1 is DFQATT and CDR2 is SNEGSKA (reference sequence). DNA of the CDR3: TGCAGTGCCCTCACCAGGGGTGCGGGCACCGGGGAGCTGTTTTTT. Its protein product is CSALTRGAGTGELFF.

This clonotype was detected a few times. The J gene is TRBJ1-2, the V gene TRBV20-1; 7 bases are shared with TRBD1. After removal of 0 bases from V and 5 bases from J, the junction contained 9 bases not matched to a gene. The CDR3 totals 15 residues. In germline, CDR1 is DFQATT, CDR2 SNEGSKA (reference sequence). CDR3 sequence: CSARDLGQRSYGYTF. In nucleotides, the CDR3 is TGCAGTGCTAGAGATCTGGGACAGCGAAGTTATGGCTACACCTTC.

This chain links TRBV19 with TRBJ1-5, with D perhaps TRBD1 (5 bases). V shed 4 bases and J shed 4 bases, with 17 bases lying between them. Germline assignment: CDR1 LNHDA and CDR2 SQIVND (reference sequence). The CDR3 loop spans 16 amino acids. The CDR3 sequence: CASSTDRIGWNQPQHF. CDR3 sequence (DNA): TGTGCCAGTAGTACCGACAGAATAGGGTGGAATCAGCCCCAGCATTTT. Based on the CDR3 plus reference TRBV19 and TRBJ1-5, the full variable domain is DGGITQSPKYLFRKEGQNVTLSCEQNLNHDAMYWYRQDPGQGLRLIYYSQIVNDFQKGDIAEGYSVSREKKESFPLTVTSAQKNPTAFYLCASSTDRIGWNQPQHFGDGTRLSIL.

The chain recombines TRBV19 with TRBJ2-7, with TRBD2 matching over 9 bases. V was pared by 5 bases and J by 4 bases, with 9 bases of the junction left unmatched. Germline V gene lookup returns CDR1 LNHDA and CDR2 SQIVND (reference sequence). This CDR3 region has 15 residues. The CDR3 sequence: CASSVTGTSSYEQYF. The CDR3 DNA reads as TGTGCCAGTAGTGTCACCGGGACTAGCTCTTACGAGCAGTACTTC.

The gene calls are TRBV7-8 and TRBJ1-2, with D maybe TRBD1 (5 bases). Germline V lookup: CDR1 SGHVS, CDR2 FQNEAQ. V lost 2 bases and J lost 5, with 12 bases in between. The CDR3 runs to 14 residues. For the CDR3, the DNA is TGTGCCAGCAGCTTAACCGGGACGGCGTATGGCTACACCTTC. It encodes CASSLTGTAYGYTF.

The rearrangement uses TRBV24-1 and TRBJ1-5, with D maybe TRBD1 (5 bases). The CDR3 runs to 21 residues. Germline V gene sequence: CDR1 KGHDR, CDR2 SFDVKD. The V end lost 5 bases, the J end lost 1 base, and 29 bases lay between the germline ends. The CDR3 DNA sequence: TGTGCCACCAGTGCCACCACCCCATCGCAGGGAGGGTGGGGAAGCAATCAGCCCCAGCATTTT. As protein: CATSATTPSQGGWGSNQPQHF.

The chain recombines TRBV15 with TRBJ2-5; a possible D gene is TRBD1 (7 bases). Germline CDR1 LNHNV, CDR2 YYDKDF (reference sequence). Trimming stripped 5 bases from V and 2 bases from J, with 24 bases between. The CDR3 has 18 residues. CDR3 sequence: CATSLENALTGTQETQYF. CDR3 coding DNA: TGTGCCACCAGCTTAGAGAACGCCCTGACAGGGACTCAAGAGACCCAGTACTTC.

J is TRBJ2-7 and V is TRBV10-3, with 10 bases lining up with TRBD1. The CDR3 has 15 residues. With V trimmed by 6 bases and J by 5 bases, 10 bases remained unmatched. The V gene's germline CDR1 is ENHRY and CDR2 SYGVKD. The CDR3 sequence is CAIRASGDRGNEQYF. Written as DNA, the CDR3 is TGTGCCATCAGAGCTAGTGGGGACAGGGGAAACGAGCAGTACTTC.

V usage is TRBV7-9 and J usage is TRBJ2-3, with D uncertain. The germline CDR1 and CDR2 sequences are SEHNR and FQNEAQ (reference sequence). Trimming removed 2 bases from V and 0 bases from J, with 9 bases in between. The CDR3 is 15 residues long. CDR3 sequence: CASSLRAVSTDTQYF. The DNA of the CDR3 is TGTGCCAGCAGCTTAAGGGCAGTGAGCACAGATACGCAGTATTTT.